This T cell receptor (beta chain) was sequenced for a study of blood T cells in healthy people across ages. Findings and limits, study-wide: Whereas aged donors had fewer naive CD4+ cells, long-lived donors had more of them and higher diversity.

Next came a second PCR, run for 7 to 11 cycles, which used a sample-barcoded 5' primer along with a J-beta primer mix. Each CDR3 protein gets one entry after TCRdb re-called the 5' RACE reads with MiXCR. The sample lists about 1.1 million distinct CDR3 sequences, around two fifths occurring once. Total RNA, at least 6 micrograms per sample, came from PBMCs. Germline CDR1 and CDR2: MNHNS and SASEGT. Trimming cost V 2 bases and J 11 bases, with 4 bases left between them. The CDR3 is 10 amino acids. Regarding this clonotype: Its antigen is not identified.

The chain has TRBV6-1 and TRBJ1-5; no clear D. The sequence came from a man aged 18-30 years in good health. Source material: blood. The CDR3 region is CASSELTQHF. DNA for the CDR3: TGTGCCAGCAGTGAACTGACCCAGCATTTT.